These 13 T cell receptor beta chains were all obtained from the same sample, sequenced in a study of CD8+ T cells in alopecia areata. Extraction of RNA preceded its reverse transcription into cDNA, which served as the sequencing template. Produced via immunoSEQ multiplex PCR; TCRdb's table is partial and in-frame only. The sample has about 140,000 clones, 65% to 90% seen once. Noted treatment: oral pan-JAK inhibitor, 5-10 mg twice daily. The source was CD8+ T cells sorted from blood, collected at week 4, from a patient treated with tofacitinib. Source of these receptors: a human donor with alopecia areata.

The rearrangement links TRBV2 to TRBJ1-2, with no clear D. The V gene lost 1 base and the J gene lost 6 bases, with 9 bases spanning the gap. CDR1 is SNHLY and CDR2 is FYNNEI in the germline V gene. The CDR3 is made up of 13 amino acids. The CDR3 here is CASSEGRTHGYTF. In DNA form, the CDR3 reads TGTGCCAGCAGTGAAGGGAGAACCCATGGCTACACCTTC.

This chain links TRBV7-6 with TRBJ2-7; 14 nucleotides match TRBD2. The CDR3 is made up of 18 amino acids. Per the germline V gene, CDR1 is SGHVS and CDR2 is FNYEAQ. Trimming took 2 bases from V and 2 from J; bases not matched to a gene: 8. The CDR3: CASSLSGLAGAATYEQYF. The CDR3 DNA is TGTGCCAGCAGCTTATCGGGACTAGCGGGGGCCGCCACCTACGAGCAGTACTTC.

The chain uses TRBV30 and TRBJ1-5, with 9 nucleotides matching TRBD1. This CDR3 has 14 residues. The germline gives CDR1 GTSNPN, CDR2 SVGIG (reference sequence). The trim removed 2 bases at V and 7 bases at J, leaving 6 bases unmatched. The CDR3 here is CAWSSGTGIQPQHF. CDR3 DNA sequence: TGTGCCTGGAGTTCCGGGACAGGGATCCAGCCCCAGCATTTT.

This chain uses TRBV5-6 with TRBJ2-3; unclear D gene. V lost 3 bases to trimming and J lost 4 bases, with 6 bases between them. The CDR3 runs 12 residues. Germline V gives CDR1 SGHDT, CDR2 YYEEEE. The CDR3 coding sequence is TGTGCCAGCAGCTACACAGCAGATACGCAGTATTTT. Amino acid sequence: CASSYTADTQYF.

The V and J genes are TRBV5-6 and TRBJ2-7; no firm D call. The CDR3 spans 11 residues. Deletions cut 4 bases from V and 1 base from J, with 3 bases between. Germline V CDR1 and CDR2: SGHDT, YYEEEE. CDR3 in amino acids: CASSTSYEQYF. The CDR3 DNA follows: TGTGCCAGCAGCACTTCCTACGAGCAGTACTTC. The full variable domain, its missing parts supplied by reference TRBV5-6 and TRBJ2-7, is DAGVTQSPTHLIKTRGQQVTLRCSPKSGHDTVSWYQQALGQGPQFIFQYYEEEERQRGNFPDRFSGHQFPNYSSELNVNALLLGDSALYLCASSTSYEQYFGPGTRLTVT.

The V gene is TRBV29-1, the J gene TRBJ2-3; either TRBD1 or TRBD2 may fit D (5 bases each). The germline V gene encodes CDR1 SQVTM and CDR2 ANQGSEA. The CDR3 consists of 16 residues. The ends were cut back, 7 bases at V and 2 bases at J, with 22 bases in the middle. Here the CDR3 reads CSAHLPGPMVTDTQYF. The CDR3 region has the DNA TGCAGCGCCCACCTTCCGGGACCGATGGTCACAGATACGCAGTATTTT.

The chain recombines TRBV12-5 with TRBJ1-1; 11 nucleotides align to TRBD1. The CDR3 contains 18 residues. V lost 3 bases to trimming and J lost 4 bases; unmatched junction nucleotides: 13. Germline CDR1 reads LGHNT; CDR2 reads FRNRAP. The CDR3 sequence is CASGFFLNRDRGGTEAFF. The CDR3 coding sequence is TGTGCTAGTGGTTTTTTTCTAAACCGGGACAGGGGGGGCACTGAAGCTTTCTTT.

V gene TRBV7-9 combines with J gene TRBJ2-5; tentatively, D is TRBD2 (6 bases). CDR1 and CDR2 (germline): SEHNR, FQNEAQ (reference sequence). CDR3 length: 15 amino acids. Trimming took off 4 bases at V and 5 bases at J, with 17 bases between the two ends. For the CDR3, the DNA is TGTGCCAGCAGCTACGCATCGGGGGTACGGGAGACCCAGTACTTC. Protein sequence: CASSYASGVRETQYF.

This rearrangement joins TRBV2 to TRBJ2-1; tentative D call: TRBD2 (7 bases). This CDR3 has 15 residues. The germline gives CDR1 SNHLY, CDR2 FYNNEI. V gave up 7 bases and J gave up 4 bases, with 17 bases separating them. CDR3 in DNA: TGTGCCAGCATCCTGGGGGCGGGGGAATACAATGAGCAGTTCTTC. Amino acids: CASILGAGEYNEQFF.

The chain uses TRBV6-5 and TRBJ2-1, with D maybe TRBD2 (5 bases). Germline V gene data show CDR1 as MNHEY and CDR2 as SVGAGI. The CDR3 length is 15 residues. Trimming left V 6 bases short and J 8 bases short, with 20 bases between. Here the CDR3 reads CASRLDQRRRDEQFF. The CDR3 DNA is TGTGCCAGCAGGCTAGACCAAAGGAGGCGCGATGAGCAGTTCTTC.

In this sample, this clone turned up once. The rearrangement joins TRBV2 to TRBJ2-7; D gene uncertain. The V end lost 3 bases, the J end lost 2 bases, and 5 bases lay between the germline ends. The CDR3 consists of 12 residues. CDR1 is SNHLY and CDR2 is FYNNEI in the germline V gene. CDR3 coding DNA: TGTGCCAGCAGTGAGTCTGCCTACGAGCAGTACTTC. Its translation: CASSESAYEQYF.

The V gene is TRBV27, the J gene TRBJ1-1; no reliable D call. This CDR3 region has 12 residues. CDR1 and CDR2 from the germline V gene are MNHEY and SMNVEV (reference sequence). Trimming removed 6 bases at V and 6 bases at J, with 11 bases between. In nucleotides, the CDR3 is TGTGCCAGCAGAAGAGGGAGCGCTGAAGCTTTCTTT. It translates to CASRRGSAEAFF.

This clone occurred once. The chain combines TRBV19 with TRBJ2-6; D gene unclear. The CDR3 totals 14 residues. V shed 5 bases and J shed 1 base, with 6 bases lying between them. CDR1 LNHDA and CDR2 SQIVND come from the germline V gene (reference sequence). Here the CDR3 reads CASSFGSGANVLTF. The CDR3 region has the DNA TGTGCCAGTAGTTTCGGGTCTGGGGCCAACGTCCTGACTTTC.